Shown below are 26 T cell receptor beta chains from a single sample sequenced in a study of OX40 agonist ivuxolimab in advanced cancers. Clones were sequenced by immunoSEQ multiplex PCR, and TCRdb holds only the in-frame ones, with some missing. The sample shows some 100,000 clones, under 95% of them seen only once. The specimen comprised CD4+ or CD8+ T cells sorted from blood, sampled in a trial of the OX40 agonist ivuxolimab. These receptor sequences come from an adult with an advanced solid tumor such as melanoma, head and neck, liver or kidney cancer.

V is TRBV6-5 and J is TRBJ2-3, with TRBD2 matching 11 bases. The CDR3 consists of 15 residues. V gave up 4 bases and J gave up 1 base; unmatched junction bases: 1. Germline V gives CDR1 MNHEY, CDR2 SVGAGI. The CDR3 sequence is CASSSSGRRTDTQYF. Written as DNA, the CDR3 is TGTGCCAGCAGTTCTAGCGGGAGGCGCACAGATACGCAGTATTTT.

The V and J genes are TRBV28 and TRBJ2-2; 11 bases line up with TRBD1. In germline, CDR1 is MDHEN, CDR2 SYDVKM. The CDR3 is 16 amino acids. The trim removed 4 bases at V and 3 bases at J, leaving 4 bases unmatched. The CDR3 DNA follows: TGTGCCAGCAGTTCGTGGGACAGGGGGGACACCGGGGAGCTGTTTTTT. Its protein product is CASSSWDRGDTGELFF.

The chain has TRBV4-1 and TRBJ1-2; D may be TRBD1 (5 bases). This CDR3 is 14 amino acids long. Germline CDR1 MGHRA, CDR2 YSYEKL. Trimming removed 3 bases from V and 4 bases from J, with 12 bases in between. The CDR3 nucleotides are TGCGCCAGCAGCCAGTCGACAGAGCCCTATGGCTACACCTTC. Its protein product is CASSQSTEPYGYTF.

Regarding this clone: This sample also contains other DNA sequences that code for the same CDR3. The chain links TRBV7-2 to TRBJ1-1; 7 nucleotides agree with TRBD1. This CDR3 region has 13 residues. Germline-derived CDR1 and CDR2 are SGHTA and FQGNSA. Trimming cost V 5 bases and J 14 bases; bases outside gene matches: 14. CDR3 in amino acids: CASSPRTGGDPFF. The DNA for the CDR3 is TGTGCCAGCAGCCCAAGGACAGGAGGCGATCCCTTCTTT.

CDR3 coding DNA: TGTGCCAGTAGTCGAGGACTAGCGGGGTACTACGAGCAGTACTTC. Its translation is CASSRGLAGYYEQYF. This chain links TRBV19 with TRBJ2-7; 12 positions agree with TRBD2. CDR1 is LNHDA, CDR2 SQIVND, per germline (reference sequence). The CDR3 runs 15 residues. The V segment lost 5 bases and the J segment 3 bases; nucleotides outside the gene matches: 5.

This chain joins TRBV6-6 and TRBJ1-1, with D possibly being TRBD1 (5 bases). There are 14 residues in the CDR3. Germline V gene lookup returns CDR1 MNHNY and CDR2 SVGAGI (reference sequence). Trimming stripped 9 bases from V and 7 bases from J, with 21 bases between. The CDR3 reads CASCPRPGLLEAFF. Here the CDR3 DNA reads TGTGCCAGTTGTCCTCGTCCGGGACTCCTTGAAGCTTTCTTT.

This clone was detected only a few times. The rearrangement uses TRBV19 and TRBJ2-7, with TRBD1 identical over 10 bases. The V and J ends lost 9 bases and 0 bases, in that order; junction bases with no gene match: 5. CDR1 and CDR2 (germline): LNHDA, SQIVND (reference sequence). The CDR3 runs 14 residues. In nucleotides, the CDR3 is TGTGCCAGCCGGGGACAGGGGAGCTCCTACGAGCAGTACTTC. Its protein is CASRGQGSSYEQYF.

This chain connects TRBV2 to TRBJ2-5; no clear D. Germline V gives CDR1 SNHLY, CDR2 FYNNEI. This CDR3 has 13 amino acids. The V gene lost 1 base and the J gene lost 4 bases, with 7 bases spanning the gap. DNA for the CDR3: TGTGCCAGCAGTGAAGGGGTTTCAGAGACCCAGTACTTC. Protein product: CASSEGVSETQYF.

The genes are TRBV19 and TRBJ2-5; TRBD2 might be the D (6 bases). This CDR3 spans 13 amino acids. V shed 6 bases and J shed 1 base, with 9 bases lying between them. Germline V gives CDR1 LNHDA, CDR2 SQIVND (reference sequence). CDR3 protein: CASSGTSQETQYF. The CDR3 DNA is TGTGCCAGTAGCGGGACTTCCCAAGAGACCCAGTACTTC.

This sequence joins TRBV19 and TRBJ2-6, with D perhaps assigned TRBD1 or TRBD2 (5 bases each). The CDR3 covers 14 residues. Trimming left V 5 bases short and J 4 bases short, with 9 bases between. The germline V gene encodes CDR1 LNHDA and CDR2 SQIVND (reference sequence). CDR3 amino acids: CASSRRDGANVLTF. In nucleotides, the CDR3 is TGTGCCAGTAGTCGCCGGGACGGGGCCAACGTCCTGACTTTC.

The chain is built from TRBV28 and TRBJ1-2; D is undetermined. Deletions cut 2 bases from V and 3 bases from J, with 4 bases between. Germline CDR1 is MDHEN and CDR2 is SYDVKM. The CDR3 length is 12 residues. The CDR3 nucleotides read TGTGCCAGCAGTTTACAAGACTATGGCTACACCTTC. Protein: CASSLQDYGYTF.

CDR3 nucleotide sequence: TGTGCCAGCAGCTCACAGGGTGGAATAGGAGATACGCAGTATTTT. Protein product: CASSSQGGIGDTQYF. V and J are TRBV7-3 and TRBJ2-3; weak D call: TRBD1 (6 bases). The V end was cut by 4 bases, the J end by 5 bases, with 16 bases between. There are 15 residues in the CDR3. CDR1 is SGHTA and CDR2 is FQGTGA in the germline V gene.

This clone was found once. This chain uses TRBV19 with TRBJ1-4, with 8 bases identical to TRBD1. The J segment lost 5 bases and the V segment lost 5 bases, leaving 7 bases of the junction unmatched. The CDR3 is 15 residues long. CDR1 is LNHDA and CDR2 is SQIVND in the germline V gene (reference sequence). Here the CDR3 DNA reads TGTGCCAGTAGTCCTCAGACAGGGGAGAATGAAAAACTGTTTTTT. This translates into CASSPQTGENEKLFF.

The rearrangement links TRBV6-6 to TRBJ2-5; 12 nucleotides line up with TRBD2. The CDR3 covers 16 residues. Per germline, CDR1 MNHNY and CDR2 SVGAGI (reference sequence). J was trimmed by 2 bases and V by 2 bases; bases with no gene match: 3. The CDR3 protein is CASSYLGLAGQETQYF. The CDR3 DNA reads TGTGCCAGCAGTTACCTTGGACTAGCGGGACAAGAGACCCAGTACTTC.

This chain links TRBV10-3 with TRBJ2-7; D remains ambiguous. Germline loops: CDR1 ENHRY, CDR2 SYGVKD. Trimming removed 10 bases at V and 3 bases at J, with 10 bases between. This CDR3 contains 11 residues. The CDR3 DNA is TGTGCCACCATGGCGAACTACGAGCAGTACTTC. Encoded protein: CATMANYEQYF.

The chain is built from TRBV6-5 and TRBJ2-1; 9 positions agree with TRBD1. V shed 4 bases and J 3 bases; nucleotides not matched to a gene: 7. Germline values: CDR1 MNHEY, CDR2 SVGAGI. The CDR3 has 16 amino acids. CDR3 nucleotides: TGTGCCAGCAGTTCCCGGGACAGGGCCCTCTACAATGAGCAGTTCTTC. Translating it yields CASSSRDRALYNEQFF.

V is TRBV7-3 and J is TRBJ1-1; 7 bases are a match to TRBD1. Germline lookup yields CDR1 SGHTA and CDR2 FQGTGA. J gave up 8 bases and V 5 bases, and 14 bases lay outside the gene matches. The CDR3 spans 15 residues. CDR3 loop: CASSVISSGTAEAFF. The CDR3 coding sequence is TGTGCCAGCAGCGTTATATCGTCCGGGACAGCAGAAGCTTTCTTT.

This chain uses TRBV6-5 with TRBJ1-2; D not resolved. Germline CDR1 and CDR2: MNHEY and SVGAGI. Trimming removed 3 bases from V and 2 bases from J, with 10 bases in between. The CDR3 length is 14 residues. DNA of the CDR3: TGTGCCAGCAGTTATGGTTCCCGAAACTATGGCTACACCTTC. This gives the protein CASSYGSRNYGYTF.

This clone was detected once. The rearrangement links TRBV7-9 to TRBJ2-1; D is uncertain. Germline CDR1 reads SEHNR; CDR2 reads FQNEAQ (reference sequence). The V end was cut by 1 base, the J end by 5 bases, with 12 bases between. The CDR3 length is 15 residues. CDR3 sequence: CASSLGVGPNNEQFF. The DNA for the CDR3 is TGTGCCAGCAGCTTAGGGGTCGGGCCAAACAATGAGCAGTTCTTC.

The chain carries TRBV27 and TRBJ2-5; no reliable D call. CDR1 and CDR2 (germline): MNHEY, SMNVEV (reference sequence). With 5 bases removed from V and 11 bases from J, the gap between germline ends came to 21 bases. This CDR3 has 14 residues. CDR3 sequence (DNA): TGTGCCAGCAGTACTACAATTAGCCCGTCGGAGCAGTACTTC. Translation: CASSTTISPSEQYF.

The chain is built from TRBV6-1 and TRBJ1-1; 7 bases fit TRBD1. The CDR3 extends over 14 amino acids. The V gene's germline CDR1 is MNHNS and CDR2 SASEGT. The trim removed 1 base at V and 14 bases at J, leaving 13 bases unmatched. The CDR3 nucleotides read TGTGCCAGCAGTGAAGTTGAGGACAGGAACGGTGGGTTCTTT. Its translation is CASSEVEDRNGGFF.

CDR3: CASRNGKTDTQYF. The CDR3 DNA is TGTGCCAGCAGGAATGGCAAGACAGATACGCAGTATTTT. The chain joins TRBV7-2 to TRBJ2-3; D gene ambiguous. The V and J ends lost 6 bases and 3 bases respectively, with 10 bases between them. Germline CDR1 is SGHTA and CDR2 is FQGNSA. This CDR3 is 13 amino acids long.

The rearrangement links TRBV30 to TRBJ1-2; 9 bases agree with TRBD1. J gave up 7 bases and V 0 bases, and 6 bases lay outside the gene matches. The CDR3 contains 14 residues. CDR1 and CDR2 (germline): GTSNPN, SVGIG (reference sequence). CDR3 loop: CAWSVLQGARGYTF. The CDR3 DNA sequence: TGTGCCTGGAGTGTATTACAGGGGGCACGTGGCTACACCTTC.

The chain employs TRBV7-9 and TRBJ1-1; tentatively, D is TRBD1 (6 bases). The V end lost 6 bases, the J end lost 7 bases, and 15 bases lay between the germline ends. The CDR3 totals 13 residues. Germline values: CDR1 SEHNR, CDR2 FQNEAQ (reference sequence). CDR3 nucleotide sequence: TGTGCCAGCAGGCAAGAGGGGGACATTGAAGCTTTCTTT. It encodes CASRQEGDIEAFF.

The chain carries TRBV5-1 and TRBJ2-2; a weak D match, TRBD1 (7 bases). V gave up 1 base and J gave up 6 bases, with 10 bases separating them. The CDR3 totals 14 residues. Germline V gene sequence: CDR1 SGHRS, CDR2 YFSETQ. CDR3 coding DNA: TGCGCCAGCAGCTTGCAGGGGGAGGCCGGGGAGCTGTTTTTT. Amino acids: CASSLQGEAGELFF.

The V gene is TRBV7-2, the J gene TRBJ2-5, with D hard to call. From germline, CDR1 is SGHTA and CDR2 FQGNSA. Between the trimmed V and J ends, which lost 1 base and 3 bases, there was a span of 9 bases. The CDR3 has 14 residues. The chain's CDR3 is CASSLGVNKETQYF. The CDR3 bases are TGTGCCAGCAGCTTAGGAGTTAACAAAGAGACCCAGTACTTC.